This T cell receptor (beta chain) was identified in a study of regulatory T cells in long-lasting Graves disease. Time point described: newly diagnosed GD, antithyroid drugs for less than 3 months. RNA from PBMCs was the source of the TCR library. The patients were drawn from one endocrinology department in Xi'an, China. CDR3 regions were amplified by Arm-PCR using iRepertoire HTBI primers to build TCR beta libraries. TCRdb re-called the multiplex PCR reads through MiXCR, storing one row per CDR3 protein. This repertoire shows a few hundred thousand distinct CDR3 sequences, roughly 18% found once; its top ten account for less than 15%. The study's findings and limits: Persistent disease showed a preference for TRBV28, TRBJ1-2 and TRBJ2-5.

A few counts support this clonotype. Its matching antigen is unknown. Germline lookup yields CDR1 DFQATT and CDR2 SNEGSKA (reference sequence). J lost 5 bases, V lost 3 bases, and 14 bases had no gene match. This CDR3 is 16 amino acids long. These sequences were also reported in another study, on T cells in Graves' hyperthyroidism and ophthalmopathy. This second report adds: Before onset, ophthalmopathy was predicted by the model a median around 6 months earlier.

The sample consisted of peripheral blood mononuclear cells (PBMCs), taken at new diagnosis, from a patient treated with antithyroid drugs. This TCR was recovered from a woman in her twenties or thirties with Graves disease. V usage is TRBV20-1 and J usage is TRBJ2-3; TRBD2 matches 7 bases. The CDR3 DNA is TGCAGTGCTAGTTTAAAGGGACTAATTTCTCGAGATACGCAGTATTTT. It encodes CSASLKGLISRDTQYF.